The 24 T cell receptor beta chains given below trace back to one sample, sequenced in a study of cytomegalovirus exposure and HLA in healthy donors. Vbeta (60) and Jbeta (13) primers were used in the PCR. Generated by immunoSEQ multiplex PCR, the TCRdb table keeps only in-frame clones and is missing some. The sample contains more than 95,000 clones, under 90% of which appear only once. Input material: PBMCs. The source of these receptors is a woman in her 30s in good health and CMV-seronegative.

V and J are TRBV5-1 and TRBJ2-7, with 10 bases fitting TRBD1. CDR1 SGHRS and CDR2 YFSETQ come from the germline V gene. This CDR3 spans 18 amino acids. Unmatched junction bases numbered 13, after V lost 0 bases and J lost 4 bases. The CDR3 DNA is TGCGCCAGCAGCTTGGACCCACCCGACAGGGGGCGTTTATACGAGCAGTACTTC. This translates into CASSLDPPDRGRLYEQYF.

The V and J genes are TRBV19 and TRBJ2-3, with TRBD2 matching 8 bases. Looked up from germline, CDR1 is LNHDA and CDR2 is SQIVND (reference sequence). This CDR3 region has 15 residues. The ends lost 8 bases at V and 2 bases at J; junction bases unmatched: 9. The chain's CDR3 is CASPPTSGSTDTQYF. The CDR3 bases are TGTGCCAGTCCGCCTACTAGCGGATCCACAGATACGCAGTATTTT.

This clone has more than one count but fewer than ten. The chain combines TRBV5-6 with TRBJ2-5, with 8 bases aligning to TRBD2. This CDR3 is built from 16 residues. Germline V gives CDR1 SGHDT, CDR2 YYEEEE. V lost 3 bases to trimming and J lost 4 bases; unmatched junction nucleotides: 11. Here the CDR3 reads CASSSVPQRETETQYF. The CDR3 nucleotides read TGTGCCAGCAGCTCGGTACCTCAGCGGGAGACAGAGACCCAGTACTTC. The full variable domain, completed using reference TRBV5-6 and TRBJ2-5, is DAGVTQSPTHLIKTRGQQVTLRCSPKSGHDTVSWYQQALGQGPQFIFQYYEEEERQRGNFPDRFSGHQFPNYSSELNVNALLLGDSALYLCASSSVPQRETETQYFGPGTRLLVL.

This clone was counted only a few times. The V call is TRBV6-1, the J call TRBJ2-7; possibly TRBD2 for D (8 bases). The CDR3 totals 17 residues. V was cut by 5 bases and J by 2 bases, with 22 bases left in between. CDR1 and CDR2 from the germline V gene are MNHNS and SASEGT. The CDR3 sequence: CASSKGAGGAGAYEQYF. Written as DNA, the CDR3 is TGTGCCAGCAGTAAAGGGGCAGGGGGAGCGGGGGCCTACGAGCAGTACTTC.

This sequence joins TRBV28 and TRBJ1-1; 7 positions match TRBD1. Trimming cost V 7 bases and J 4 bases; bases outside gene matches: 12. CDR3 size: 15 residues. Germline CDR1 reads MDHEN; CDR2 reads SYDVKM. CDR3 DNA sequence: TGTGCCAGCATACCCGGGACAGTTACGGGCACTGAAGCTTTCTTT. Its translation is CASIPGTVTGTEAFF.

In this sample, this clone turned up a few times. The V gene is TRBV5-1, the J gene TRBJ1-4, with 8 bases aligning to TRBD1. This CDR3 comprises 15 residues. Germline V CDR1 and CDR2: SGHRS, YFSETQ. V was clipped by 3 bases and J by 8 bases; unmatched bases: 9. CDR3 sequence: CASSSRDRLREKLFF. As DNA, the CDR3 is TGCGCCAGCAGCTCTCGGGACAGGCTACGCGAAAAACTGTTTTTT.

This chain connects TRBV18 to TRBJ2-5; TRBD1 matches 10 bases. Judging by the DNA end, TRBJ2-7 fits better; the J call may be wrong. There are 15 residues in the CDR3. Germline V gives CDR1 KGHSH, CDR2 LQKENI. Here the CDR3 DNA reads TGTGCCAGCTCCCTAAATACCGGGACAGGGGACGAGCAGTACTTC. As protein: CASSLNTGTGDEQYF.

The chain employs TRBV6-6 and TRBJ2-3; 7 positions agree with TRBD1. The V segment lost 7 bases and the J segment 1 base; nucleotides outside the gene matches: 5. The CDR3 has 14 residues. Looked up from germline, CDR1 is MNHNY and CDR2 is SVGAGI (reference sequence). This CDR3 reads CASNRDRGTDTQYF. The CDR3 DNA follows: TGTGCCAGCAACCGGGACAGAGGCACAGATACGCAGTATTTT.

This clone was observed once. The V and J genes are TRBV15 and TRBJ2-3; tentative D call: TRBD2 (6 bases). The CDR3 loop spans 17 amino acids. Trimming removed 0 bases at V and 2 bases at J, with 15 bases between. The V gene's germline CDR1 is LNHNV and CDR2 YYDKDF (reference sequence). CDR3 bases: TGTGCCACCAGCAGAGATTATCTAGGCGGGGACACAGATACGCAGTATTTT. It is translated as CATSRDYLGGDTDTQYF.

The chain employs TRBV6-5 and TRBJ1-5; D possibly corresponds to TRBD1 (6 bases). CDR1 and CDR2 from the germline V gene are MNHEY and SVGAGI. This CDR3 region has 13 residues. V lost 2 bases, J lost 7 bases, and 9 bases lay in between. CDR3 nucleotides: TGTGCCAGCAGTTACGGCACAGGGCAGCCCCAGCATTTT. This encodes CASSYGTGQPQHF.

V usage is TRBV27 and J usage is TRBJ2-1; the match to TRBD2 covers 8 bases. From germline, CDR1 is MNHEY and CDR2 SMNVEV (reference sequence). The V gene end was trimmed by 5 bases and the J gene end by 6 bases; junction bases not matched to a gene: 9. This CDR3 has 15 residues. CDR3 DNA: TGTGCCAGCAGTATGGGACTAGGGCCCCCCAATGAGCAGTTCTTC. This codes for CASSMGLGPPNEQFF.

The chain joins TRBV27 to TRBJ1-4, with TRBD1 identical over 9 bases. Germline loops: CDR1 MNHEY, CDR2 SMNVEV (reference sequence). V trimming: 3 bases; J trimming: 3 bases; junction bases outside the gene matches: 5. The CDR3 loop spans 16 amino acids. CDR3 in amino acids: CASSLGQGVPNEKLFF. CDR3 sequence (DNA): TGTGCCAGCAGTTTGGGACAGGGTGTCCCTAATGAAAAACTGTTTTTT.

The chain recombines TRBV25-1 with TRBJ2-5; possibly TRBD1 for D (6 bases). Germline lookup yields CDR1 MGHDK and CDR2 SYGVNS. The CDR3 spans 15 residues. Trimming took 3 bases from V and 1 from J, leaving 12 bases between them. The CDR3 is CASSDPDRFQETQYF. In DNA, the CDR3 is TGTGCCAGCAGTGACCCCGACAGGTTCCAAGAGACCCAGTACTTC.

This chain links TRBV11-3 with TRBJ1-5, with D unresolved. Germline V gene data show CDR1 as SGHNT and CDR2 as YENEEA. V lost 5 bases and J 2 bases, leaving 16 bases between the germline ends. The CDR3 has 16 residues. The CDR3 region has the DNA TGTGCCAGCAGCCAAACTAGACTCCCGGGCAATCAGCCCCAGCATTTT. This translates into CASSQTRLPGNQPQHF.

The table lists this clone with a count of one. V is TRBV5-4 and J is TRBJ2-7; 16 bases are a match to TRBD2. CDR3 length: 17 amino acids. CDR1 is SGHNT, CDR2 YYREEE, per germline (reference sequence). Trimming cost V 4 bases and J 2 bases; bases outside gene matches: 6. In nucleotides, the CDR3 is TGTGCCAGCAGCCCGGGACTAGCGGGAGGGCCCCCCTACGAGCAGTACTTC. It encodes CASSPGLAGGPPYEQYF.

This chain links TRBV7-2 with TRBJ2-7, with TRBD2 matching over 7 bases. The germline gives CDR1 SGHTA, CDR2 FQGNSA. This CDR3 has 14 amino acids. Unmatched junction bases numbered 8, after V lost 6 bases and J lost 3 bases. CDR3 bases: TGTGCCAGCAGTCTAGCGGAAGGACACTACGAGCAGTACTTC. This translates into CASSLAEGHYEQYF.

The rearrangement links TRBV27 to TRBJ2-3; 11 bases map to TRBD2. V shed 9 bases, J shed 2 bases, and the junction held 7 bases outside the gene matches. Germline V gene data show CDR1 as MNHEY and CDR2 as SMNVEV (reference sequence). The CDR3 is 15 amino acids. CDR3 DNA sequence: TGTGCCAGTGGGACTAGCGGTTATTTCACAGATACGCAGTATTTT. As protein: CASGTSGYFTDTQYF.

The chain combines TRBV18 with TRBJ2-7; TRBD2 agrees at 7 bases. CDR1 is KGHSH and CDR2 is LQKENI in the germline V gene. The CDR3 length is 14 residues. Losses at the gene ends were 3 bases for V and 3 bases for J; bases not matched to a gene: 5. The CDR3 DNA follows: TGTGCCAGCTCACCTCCGGGACTACTCTACGAGCAGTACTTC. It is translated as CASSPPGLLYEQYF.

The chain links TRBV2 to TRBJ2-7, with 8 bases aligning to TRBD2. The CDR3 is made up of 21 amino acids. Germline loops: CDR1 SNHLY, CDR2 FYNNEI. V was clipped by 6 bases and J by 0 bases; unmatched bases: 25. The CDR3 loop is CASRITYPGRLAGDTSYEQYF. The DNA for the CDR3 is TGTGCCAGCAGGATTACCTACCCCGGGAGGCTAGCGGGCGATACCTCCTACGAGCAGTACTTC.

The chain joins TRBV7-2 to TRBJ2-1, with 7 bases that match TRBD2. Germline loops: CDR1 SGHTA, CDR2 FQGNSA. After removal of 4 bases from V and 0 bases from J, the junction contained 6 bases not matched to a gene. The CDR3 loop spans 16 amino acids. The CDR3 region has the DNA TGTGCCAGCAGCTGGGGGGGAGGGACCTCCTACAATGAGCAGTTCTTC. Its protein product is CASSWGGGTSYNEQFF.

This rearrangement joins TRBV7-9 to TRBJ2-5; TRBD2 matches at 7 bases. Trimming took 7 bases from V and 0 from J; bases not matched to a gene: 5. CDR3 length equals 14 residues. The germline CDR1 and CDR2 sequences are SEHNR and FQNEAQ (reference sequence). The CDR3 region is CASTLAEYQETQYF. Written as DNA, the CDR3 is TGTGCCAGCACCCTAGCGGAGTACCAAGAGACCCAGTACTTC.

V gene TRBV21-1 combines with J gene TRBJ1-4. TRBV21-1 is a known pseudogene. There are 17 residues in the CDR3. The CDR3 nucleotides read TGTGCCAGCAGCAAAGCTCCCGGGGGGCAAAATAATGAAAAACTGTTTTTT. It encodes CASSKAPGGQNNEKLFF.

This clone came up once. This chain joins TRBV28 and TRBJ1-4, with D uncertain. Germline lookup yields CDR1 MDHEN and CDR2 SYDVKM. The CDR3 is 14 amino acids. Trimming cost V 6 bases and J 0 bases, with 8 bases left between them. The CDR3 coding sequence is TGTGCCAGCAGCCCTCACACAACTAATGAAAAACTGTTTTTT. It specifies CASSPHTTNEKLFF.

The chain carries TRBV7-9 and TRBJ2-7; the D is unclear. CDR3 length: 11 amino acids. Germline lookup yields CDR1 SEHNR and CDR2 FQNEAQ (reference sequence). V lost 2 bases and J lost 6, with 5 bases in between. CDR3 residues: CASSLILEQYF. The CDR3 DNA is TGTGCCAGCAGCTTAATTCTCGAGCAGTACTTC.